The 3 T cell receptor beta chains presented below share a single source sample, sequenced in a study of cytomegalovirus exposure and HLA in healthy donors. Both 60 Vbeta primers and 13 Jbeta primers went into the PCR. Produced via immunoSEQ multiplex PCR; TCRdb's table is partial and in-frame only. The profile covers around 130,000 clones, with roughly two thirds appearing a single time and roughly 1.5% taken by the ten largest. The sequencing input was PBMCs. The receptors derive from a man aged 25 to 40 in good health and CMV-seropositive.

The gene calls are TRBV5-1 and TRBJ1-3; D call uncertain. This CDR3 is built from 15 residues. V lost 1 base, J lost 0 bases, and 8 bases lay in between. The germline V gene encodes CDR1 SGHRS and CDR2 YFSETQ. CDR3: CASSLLAASGNTIYF. In DNA form, the CDR3 reads TGCGCCAGCAGCTTGCTGGCTGCCTCTGGAAACACCATATATTTT. Full variable domain (outside the CDR3, taken from reference TRBV5-1 and TRBJ1-3): KAGVTQTPRYLIKTRGQQVTLSCSPISGHRSVSWYQQTPGQGLQFLFEYFSETQRNKGNFPGRFSGRQFSNSRSEMNVSTLELGDSALYLCASSLLAASGNTIYFGEGSWLTVV.

V gene TRBV28 combines with J gene TRBJ2-2, with a tentative D call TRBD2 (5 bases). The germline V and J ends were trimmed by 6 bases and 3 bases, with 14 bases remaining between them. Germline V lookup: CDR1 MDHEN, CDR2 SYDVKM. The CDR3 consists of 15 residues. In nucleotides, the CDR3 is TGTGCCAGCAGAGGCGGAGAGCGGCACACCGGGGAGCTGTTTTTT. This sequence encodes CASRGGERHTGELFF.

This clone was found a few times. The CDR3 bases are TGTGCCAGCAGCCATCCGACAGGGGGTATTTCGGGCGGGGAGCTGTTTTTT. This codes for CASSHPTGGISGGELFF. The chain links TRBV14 to TRBJ2-2; 9 positions match TRBD1. From germline, CDR1 is SGHDN and CDR2 FVKESK. Germline trimming cut 3 bases from V and 7 bases from J; bases unmatched to any gene: 12. The CDR3 has 17 amino acids.